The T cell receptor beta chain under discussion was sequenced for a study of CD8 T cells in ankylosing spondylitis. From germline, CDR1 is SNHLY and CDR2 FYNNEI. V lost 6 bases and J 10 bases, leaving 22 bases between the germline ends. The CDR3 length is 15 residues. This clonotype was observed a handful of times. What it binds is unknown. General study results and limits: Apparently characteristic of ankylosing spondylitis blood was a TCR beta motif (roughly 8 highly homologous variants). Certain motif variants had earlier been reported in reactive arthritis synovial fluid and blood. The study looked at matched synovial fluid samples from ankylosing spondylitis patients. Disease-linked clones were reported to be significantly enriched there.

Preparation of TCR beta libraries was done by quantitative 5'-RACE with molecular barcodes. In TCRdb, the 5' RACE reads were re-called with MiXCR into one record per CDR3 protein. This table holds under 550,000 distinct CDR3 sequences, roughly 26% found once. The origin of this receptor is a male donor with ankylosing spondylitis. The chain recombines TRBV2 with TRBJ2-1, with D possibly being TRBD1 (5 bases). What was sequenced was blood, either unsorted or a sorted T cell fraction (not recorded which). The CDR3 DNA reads TGTGCCAGCAGATACTTGGGGCAAGGGTCTGGGGAGCAGTTCTTC. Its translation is CASRYLGQGSGEQFF.